A single sample gave rise to the 31 T cell receptor beta chains below, sequenced in a study of OX40 agonist ivuxolimab in advanced cancers. Using immunoSEQ multiplex PCR, the repertoire was profiled, and TCRdb retains in-frame clones only, with some absent. The sample lists about 120,000 clones; about 93% were seen once. The sequencing here drew on CD4+ or CD8+ T cells sorted from blood, taken in a trial of the OX40 agonist ivuxolimab. Receptors originate from an adult with an advanced solid tumor such as melanoma, head and neck, liver or kidney cancer.

This clone appeared a single time. V and J are TRBV6-6 and TRBJ1-2, with D unresolved. With 7 bases removed from V and 1 base from J, the gap between germline ends came to 10 bases. The CDR3 spans 13 residues. Germline loops: CDR1 MNHNY, CDR2 SVGAGI (reference sequence). CDR3 protein: CASTRGSNYGYTF. The CDR3 DNA reads as TGTGCCAGCACTCGGGGAAGTAACTATGGCTACACCTTC.

CDR3 DNA sequence: TGTGCCAGCAGCTTAGCAGGGTTTCGGGAGACCCAGTACTTC. Its translation is CASSLAGFRETQYF. The genes are TRBV7-3 and TRBJ2-5; tentatively, D is TRBD1 (5 bases). Trimming removed 2 bases from V and 5 bases from J, with 12 bases in between. The CDR3 covers 14 residues. The germline V gene has CDR1 SGHTA and CDR2 FQGTGA.

The chain links TRBV29-1 to TRBJ2-1; TRBD2 matches at 7 bases. Germline V lookup: CDR1 SQVTM, CDR2 ANQGSEA. V shed 6 bases and J 8 bases; nucleotides not matched to a gene: 7. This CDR3 is 12 amino acids long. The CDR3 reads CSVAGVVDEQFF. CDR3 nucleotide sequence: TGCAGCGTCGCGGGAGTCGTTGATGAGCAGTTCTTC.

This clone was detected a few times. The CDR3 here is CASVAGSNYGYTF. The CDR3 region has the DNA TGTGCCAGCGTGGCGGGTTCTAACTATGGCTACACCTTC. This chain uses TRBV2 with TRBJ1-2; D is ambiguous. CDR1 and CDR2 (germline): SNHLY, FYNNEI. The V end was cut by 8 bases, the J end by 0 bases, with 10 bases between. This CDR3 has 13 amino acids.

This chain uses TRBV19 with TRBJ2-7; 8 bases align to TRBD1. J lost 4 bases, V lost 5 bases, and 7 bases had no gene match. Per germline, CDR1 LNHDA and CDR2 SQIVND (reference sequence). This CDR3 spans 14 amino acids. The CDR3 nucleotides are TGTGCCAGTAGTGGAGACAGGGGTCAATACGAGCAGTACTTC. Protein: CASSGDRGQYEQYF. Filled out from reference TRBV19 and TRBJ2-7, the complete variable domain reads DGGITQSPKYLFRKEGQNVTLSCEQNLNHDAMYWYRQDPGQGLRLIYYSQIVNDFQKGDIAEGYSVSREKKESFPLTVTSAQKNPTAFYLCASSGDRGQYEQYFGPGTRLTVT.

This clone showed up just once. The CDR3 reads CASSEGGRREEQPQHF. The CDR3 DNA follows: TGTGCCAGCAGTGAAGGGGGCCGGAGGGAGGAGCAGCCCCAGCATTTT. The chain couples TRBV2 to TRBJ1-5; a weak D match, TRBD1 (5 bases). Germline assignment: CDR1 SNHLY and CDR2 FYNNEI. This CDR3 has 16 residues. V was cut by 1 base and J by 7 bases, with 17 bases left in between.

This clone was seen only once. The J gene is TRBJ1-2, the V gene TRBV11-2; 7 bases map to TRBD1. The trim removed 6 bases at V and 4 bases at J, leaving 11 bases unmatched. The CDR3 contains 15 residues. In germline, CDR1 is SGHAT, CDR2 FQNNGV. CDR3 region: CASRHFTGASYGYTF. In nucleotides, the CDR3 is TGTGCCAGCAGGCACTTTACAGGGGCAAGCTATGGCTACACCTTC.

The genes are TRBV30 and TRBJ1-5; D ambiguous. This CDR3 spans 15 amino acids. The V gene's germline CDR1 is GTSNPN and CDR2 SVGIG (reference sequence). V lost 0 bases and J 0 bases, leaving 9 bases between the germline ends. The CDR3 is CAWSVRQDSNQPQHF. In DNA, the CDR3 is TGTGCCTGGAGTGTACGCCAAGATAGCAATCAGCCCCAGCATTTT.

V gene TRBV14 combines with J gene TRBJ2-7; 9 nucleotides agree with TRBD2. This CDR3 spans 15 amino acids. The germline V gene has CDR1 SGHDN and CDR2 FVKESK. The V gene end was trimmed by 4 bases and the J gene end by 3 bases; junction bases not matched to a gene: 7. CDR3 nucleotides: TGTGCCAGCAGCCTGCGGTCTAGCGGGAACTACGAGCAGTACTTC. It is translated as CASSLRSSGNYEQYF.

This clone is a singleton in its sample. The chain is built from TRBV6-1 and TRBJ1-5; D is unclear. Germline CDR1 is MNHNS and CDR2 is SASEGT. The CDR3 runs to 13 residues. V lost 5 bases and J 3 bases, leaving 8 bases between the germline ends. The CDR3 region has the DNA TGTGCCAGCAGTACCCCCCCCAATCAGCCCCAGCATTTT. Translated: CASSTPPNQPQHF.

This chain connects TRBV28 to TRBJ2-7; D perhaps matches TRBD2 (5 bases). The CDR3 spans 15 residues. The germline gives CDR1 MDHEN, CDR2 SYDVKM. Trimming removed 6 bases at V and 2 bases at J, with 17 bases between. The CDR3 DNA sequence: TGTGCCAGCAGGGCCCCGAGGAGGCCACCCTACGAGCAGTACTTC. Translation: CASRAPRRPPYEQYF.

This chain uses TRBV29-1 with TRBJ1-2; no definite D call. Looked up from germline, CDR1 is SQVTM and CDR2 is ANQGSEA. Trimming left V 7 bases short and J 8 bases short, with 11 bases between. The CDR3 runs 10 residues. The CDR3, as DNA: TGCAGCGGGTGGGGTGGGGGCTACACCTTC. Translation gives CSGWGGGYTF. Full variable domain (missing parts from reference TRBV29-1 and TRBJ1-2): SAVISQKPSRDICQRGTSLTIQCQVDSQVTMMFWYRQQPGQSLTLIATANQGSEATYESGFVIDKFPISRPNLTFSTLTVSNMSPEDSSIYLCSGWGGGYTFGSGTRLTVV.

The chain is built from TRBV25-1 and TRBJ2-5; tentatively, D is TRBD2 (6 bases). Per germline, CDR1 MGHDK and CDR2 SYGVNS. V gave up 8 bases and J gave up 5 bases, with 15 bases separating them. The CDR3 covers 13 residues. The CDR3 DNA sequence: TGTGCCAGCCGATTTTACGGGAGTGAGACCCAGTACTTC. The encoded protein is CASRFYGSETQYF.

The chain links TRBV28 to TRBJ1-2, with a possible D match to TRBD1 (5 bases). Trimming took 6 bases from V and 3 from J, leaving 20 bases between them. This CDR3 spans 16 amino acids. CDR1 and CDR2 from the germline V gene are MDHEN and SYDVKM. The CDR3 region has the DNA TGTGCCAGCAGCCGATGGCGATCGACAGCCGACTATGGCTACACCTTC. Translation: CASSRWRSTADYGYTF.

This clone was counted once. The chain carries TRBV2 and TRBJ1-4; 8 nucleotides align to TRBD1. CDR3 size: 14 residues. V gave up 6 bases and J gave up 3 bases; unmatched junction bases: 3. In germline, CDR1 is SNHLY, CDR2 FYNNEI. The CDR3 sequence: CASRPGQANEKLFF. CDR3 sequence (DNA): TGTGCCAGCAGGCCGGGACAGGCTAATGAAAAACTGTTTTTT.

The count of this clone is one. The chain has TRBV27 and TRBJ2-5, with 9 bases identical to TRBD1. The CDR3 is 14 amino acids. V gave up 4 bases and J gave up 10 bases; unmatched junction bases: 10. CDR1 MNHEY and CDR2 SMNVEV come from the germline V gene (reference sequence). The CDR3 nucleotides are TGTGCCAGCAGTTCGGGACAGGGAATTGGGGACCAGTACTTC. It yields the protein CASSSGQGIGDQYF.

DNA of the CDR3: TGTGCCAGCAGTCCCAGGACAGTCAGCTACGAGCAGTACTTC. Its protein is CASSPRTVSYEQYF. The chain couples TRBV6-5 to TRBJ2-7, with D possibly being TRBD1 (6 bases). Trimming stripped 5 bases from V and 3 bases from J, with 14 bases between. The CDR3 contains 14 residues. Germline CDR1 reads MNHEY; CDR2 reads SVGAGI.

The chain links TRBV28 to TRBJ1-6; D not certain. Germline V gives CDR1 MDHEN, CDR2 SYDVKM. With 4 bases removed from V and 8 bases from J, the gap between germline ends came to 15 bases. The CDR3 is 15 residues long. The CDR3 here is CASSSSIPEHSPLHF. CDR3 sequence (DNA): TGTGCCAGCAGTTCCTCGATCCCGGAGCATTCACCCCTCCACTTT.

CDR3 DNA sequence: TGTGCCAGCAGCTTTACGGGAGGGCTTCAGACGGGGGAGCTGTTTTTT. It is translated as CASSFTGGLQTGELFF. The V call is TRBV4-2, the J call TRBJ2-2; 8 bases align to TRBD2. CDR3 size: 16 residues. Germline CDR1 and CDR2: LGHNA and YNFKEQ. Trimming removed 5 bases from V and 8 bases from J; junction bases left unmatched: 13.

This chain joins TRBV19 and TRBJ2-7, with 7 bases matching TRBD2. Germline-derived CDR1 and CDR2 are LNHDA and SQIVND (reference sequence). The V segment lost 4 bases and the J segment 8 bases; nucleotides outside the gene matches: 11. This CDR3 is built from 14 residues. In DNA, the CDR3 is TGTGCCAGTAGTAGCCCGGGGGAGGGCACGCAGCAGTACTTC. The encoded protein is CASSSPGEGTQQYF. The variable domain in full, with the rest retrieved from reference TRBV19 and TRBJ2-7, is DGGITQSPKYLFRKEGQNVTLSCEQNLNHDAMYWYRQDPGQGLRLIYYSQIVNDFQKGDIAEGYSVSREKKESFPLTVTSAQKNPTAFYLCASSSPGEGTQQYFGPGTRLTVT.

The chain carries TRBV7-2 and TRBJ2-1; D is undetermined. The V end lost 9 bases, the J end lost 4 bases, and 7 bases lay between the germline ends. CDR1 is SGHTA, CDR2 FQGNSA, per germline. The CDR3 extends over 11 amino acids. CDR3 in amino acids: CASNRYNEQFF. DNA for the CDR3: TGTGCCAGTAACCGGTACAATGAGCAGTTCTTC.

The CDR3 sequence is CASSLDYRGGEQYF. The CDR3 coding sequence is TGTGCCAGCAGCTTAGACTACAGGGGAGGCGAGCAGTACTTC. The J gene is TRBJ2-7, the V gene TRBV11-2; D might be TRBD1 (7 bases). CDR3 length: 14 amino acids. V was shortened by 0 bases and J by 6 bases, with 12 bases between the two germline ends. The germline gives CDR1 SGHAT, CDR2 FQNNGV.

The J gene is TRBJ1-4, the V gene TRBV5-5, with 8 bases matching TRBD1. The CDR3 runs 15 residues. The junction had 9 bases not matched to a gene; V was cut back by 9 bases and J by 2 bases. The germline V gene has CDR1 SGHKS and CDR2 YYEKEE (reference sequence). The CDR3 is CATNRGTSTNEKLFF. The DNA of the CDR3 is TGTGCCACCAACAGGGGGACTTCCACTAATGAAAAACTGTTTTTT.

This clone turned up a few times. The rearrangement uses TRBV7-3 and TRBJ1-6, with 7 bases aligning to TRBD1. V shed 0 bases and J 9 bases; nucleotides not matched to a gene: 2. CDR1 and CDR2 (germline): SGHTA, FQGTGA. CDR3 length: 14 amino acids. The CDR3 is CASSLTAGGSPLHF. The CDR3, as DNA: TGTGCCAGCAGCTTAACGGCAGGGGGTTCACCCCTCCACTTT. Filled out from reference TRBV7-3 and TRBJ1-6, the complete variable domain reads GAGVSQTPSNKVTEKGKYVELRCDPISGHTALYWYRQSLGQGPEFLIYFQGTGAADDSGLPNDRFFAVRPEGSVSTLKIQRTERGDSAVYLCASSLTAGGSPLHFGNGTRLTVT.

V usage is TRBV7-3 and J usage is TRBJ2-2, with D possibly TRBD1 on 8 matching bases. Trimming cost V 5 bases and J 5 bases, with 18 bases left between them. The CDR3 consists of 16 residues. Germline CDR1 and CDR2: SGHTA and FQGTGA. The CDR3 DNA sequence: TGTGCCAGCAGCCCGCGACAGGGGAGGGTAACCGGGGAGCTGTTTTTT. It is translated as CASSPRQGRVTGELFF.

The chain employs TRBV2 and TRBJ1-6; D remains ambiguous. Per germline, CDR1 SNHLY and CDR2 FYNNEI. Trimming removed 3 bases from V and 0 bases from J, with 9 bases in between. This CDR3 contains 16 residues. The CDR3 protein is CASSDSLSSYNSPLHF. CDR3 sequence (DNA): TGTGCCAGCAGTGACAGCCTGAGCTCCTATAATTCACCCCTCCACTTT.

The chain links TRBV5-4 to TRBJ1-3, with TRBD1 as a possible D gene (5 bases). The CDR3 is 15 amino acids. Trimming removed 4 bases at V and 0 bases at J, with 11 bases between. Germline V gene lookup returns CDR1 SGHNT and CDR2 YYREEE (reference sequence). CDR3 coding DNA: TGTGCCAGCAGCAAGGGAGGGGTCTCTGGAAACACCATATATTTT. Its translation is CASSKGGVSGNTIYF.

The genes are TRBV4-2 and TRBJ1-4; D is possibly TRBD1 (5 bases). Deletions cut 8 bases from V and 7 bases from J, with 14 bases between. Germline V gene lookup returns CDR1 LGHNA and CDR2 YNFKEQ. CDR3 length: 13 amino acids. This chain's CDR3 is CASGALLAEKLFF. In DNA, the CDR3 is TGTGCCAGCGGGGCTTTGCTGGCTGAAAAACTGTTTTTT.

The J gene is TRBJ2-5, the V gene TRBV18; D gene uncertain. The CDR3 length is 13 residues. Trimming pared 2 bases from V and 5 bases from J, leaving 9 bases between. Germline values: CDR1 KGHSH, CDR2 LQKENI. CDR3 in amino acids: CASSPGVGETQYF. The CDR3 coding sequence is TGTGCCAGCTCACCAGGTGTGGGGGAGACCCAGTACTTC.

The rearrangement joins TRBV6-5 to TRBJ1-2; the D is unclear. Per germline, CDR1 MNHEY and CDR2 SVGAGI. Trimming took off 8 bases at V and 3 bases at J, with 13 bases between the two ends. The CDR3 is 13 amino acids. CDR3 nucleotide sequence: TGTGCCAGCTACTACGAGGGCGACTATGGCTACACCTTC. It codes for CASYYEGDYGYTF.

This clone has only a few counts. This chain joins TRBV19 and TRBJ1-5; D possibly corresponds to TRBD1 (5 bases). The CDR3 runs to 17 residues. The V end was cut by 0 bases, the J end by 4 bases, with 16 bases between. Germline CDR1 is LNHDA and CDR2 is SQIVND (reference sequence). The CDR3 protein is CASSIDHAGPPNQPQHF. The CDR3 DNA follows: TGTGCCAGTAGTATAGATCACGCGGGACCGCCGAATCAGCCCCAGCATTTT.